One T cell receptor beta chain is described in this entry. The target antigen is unknown. This sample is part of a study of shared clonotypes between healthy human individuals. Caucasian adults living in Nashville, Tennessee, provided all samples. CD8 memory combined CD45RO+ cells with CCR7-negative CD45RA+ TemRA cells. Germline loops: CDR1 SGDLS, CDR2 YYNGEE. There are 18 residues in the CDR3. V shed 5 bases and J shed 3 bases, with 26 bases lying between them. It was across several immunoSEQ plates that each subset's genomic DNA was evenly split. Using immunoSEQ multiplex PCR, the repertoire was profiled, and TCRdb retains in-frame clones only, with some absent. Altogether some 700,000 clones are present, 90% being singletons, with the ten largest covering less than 40%. Study results and limitations: Compared with clonotypes that all four donors shared, non-shared clonotypes had lower generation probabilities.

The chain is built from TRBV9 and TRBJ1-1; no clear D gene. Sequenced: memory CD8+ T cells from PBMCs. Subset denoted: CD45RO+ cells pooled with CCR7-negative TemRA cells. This TCR was sampled from a man aged 18 to 30 in good health. Some clones in this sample may be carry-over from other donors' samples. CDR3 in DNA: TGTGCCAGCAGACACCCCTTGAGTGGGGATGGGTGGGACACTGAAGCTTTCTTT. This translates into CASRHPLSGDGWDTEAFF. The variable domain in full, with the rest retrieved from reference TRBV9 and TRBJ1-1, is DSGVTQTPKHLITATGQRVTLRCSPRSGDLSVYWYQQSLDQGLQFLIQYYNGEERAKGNILERFSAQQFPDLHSELNLSSLELGDSALYFCASRHPLSGDGWDTEAFFGQGTRLTVV.